The clone carrying this T cell receptor (beta chain) was counted a few times. Its antigen is as yet unknown. CDR3 length equals 15 residues. Germline CDR1 is SEHNR and CDR2 is FQNEAQ (reference sequence). V lost 3 bases, J lost 0 bases, and 12 bases lay in between. The source of the sample is a study of regulatory T cells in long-lasting Graves disease. Study-level information: Graves' patients (newly diagnosed) had been on antithyroid drugs under 3 months. Study-wide points: TRBV28, TRBJ1-2 and TRBJ2-5 emerged as the favored segments in persistent disease.

Stated time point: newly diagnosed GD, antithyroid drugs for less than 3 months. TCR sequences were obtained from RNA taken from PBMCs. From an endocrinology department in Xi'an, China, came the patients. Arm-PCR of CDR3 regions and iRepertoire HTBI primers were used to build TCR beta libraries. TCRdb re-derived calls from the multiplex PCR reads in MiXCR, one entry per CDR3 protein. This repertoire shows 420,000 or so distinct CDR3 sequences, around 17% found once; its top ten account for around a quarter. This same sample was also taken into another study, of T cells in Graves' hyperthyroidism and ophthalmopathy. From that second work: The diagnoses drew upon clinical symptoms, serum thyroxine and TRAb, thyroid ultrasound and orbital computed tomography.

The TCR comes from a woman under 30 with Graves disease. The material sequenced was peripheral blood mononuclear cells (PBMCs), taken at new diagnosis, from a patient treated with antithyroid drugs. V and J are TRBV7-9 and TRBJ2-7; D not resolved. The CDR3 bases are TGTGCCAGCAGCTTCCCCGGACGGAACTCCTACGAGCAGTACTTC. Protein: CASSFPGRNSYEQYF.